Listed here is a single T cell receptor (beta chain). The antigen is unknown. The data derive from a study of cytotoxic CD8 clonotypes in ibrutinib-treated CLL. Whole-study findings and limits: For progressing versus sustained-remission patients, sampling times were not the same.

This CDR3 has 12 residues. Between the trimmed V and J ends, which lost 7 bases and 1 base, there was a span of 7 bases. In germline, CDR1 is MDHEN, CDR2 SYDVKM. Profiled with immunoSEQ multiplex PCR; TCRdb holds only in-frame clones, not every one. The sample has more than 110,000 clones; 85% to 95% are singletons. The rearrangement uses TRBV28 and TRBJ1-1; no clear D. The sequences come from PBMCs, collected after 12 months of ibrutinib treatment. This sequence was found in a human donor with chronic lymphocytic leukemia. The CDR3 region has the DNA TGTGCCAGCATTCTTCGGAACACTGAAGCTTTCTTT. Its translation is CASILRNTEAFF.